Below are 15 T cell receptor beta chains sequenced from a single sample in a study of T-cell reconstitution after alpha-beta-depleted transplantation in children. The TCRbeta library was prepared with unique molecular identifiers. Via MiXCR, TCRdb re-called the PCR reads, giving one row per CDR3 protein. The sample consists of more than 550,000 distinct CDR3 sequences, 10% to 13% of them appearing once. Specimen: PBMCs from the stem cell graft donor, collected from the stem cell graft. The receptors stem from a human donor who donated a stem cell graft to a child with acute myeloid leukemia.

The V and J genes are TRBV2 and TRBJ2-1; tentatively, D is TRBD1 or TRBD2 (5 bases each). The V end was cut by 6 bases, the J end by 2 bases, with 11 bases between. This CDR3 is built from 14 residues. Germline CDR1 reads SNHLY; CDR2 reads FYNNEI. CDR3 protein: CASRETGPYNEQFF. The CDR3, as DNA: TGTGCCAGCAGGGAAACGGGACCCTACAATGAGCAGTTCTTC.

This chain uses TRBV6-1 with TRBJ1-5; D call uncertain. Germline V lookup: CDR1 MNHNS, CDR2 SASEGT. Trimming removed 3 bases from V and 2 bases from J, with 14 bases in between. This CDR3 spans 16 amino acids. The CDR3 sequence: CASSDRSTSGNQPQHF. DNA for the CDR3: TGTGCCAGCAGTGACAGGTCCACCTCCGGCAATCAGCCCCAGCATTTT.

V usage is TRBV24-1 and J usage is TRBJ2-1; the match to TRBD1 covers 10 bases. The CDR3 has 15 amino acids. CDR1 and CDR2 (germline): KGHDR, SFDVKD. Trimming at V came to 5 bases and at J to 4 bases, leaving 4 bases not matched to a gene. The CDR3 DNA sequence: TGTGCCACCAGTGGGGGACAGGGGATTTACAATGAGCAGTTCTTC. Protein: CATSGGQGIYNEQFF.

There are a few counts of this clonotype. The V call is TRBV6-2 or TRBV6-3, the J call TRBJ1-2, with 7 bases fitting TRBD1. Germline V lookup: CDR1 MNHEY, CDR2 SVGEGT. CDR3 length: 17 residues. Trimming removed 4 bases from V and 0 bases from J; junction bases left unmatched: 11. The CDR3 DNA sequence: TGTGCCAGCAGTTCAACTGGACAGGCCAAAGCTAACTATGGCTACACCTTC. This encodes CASSSTGQAKANYGYTF.

This clonotype has more than one count but fewer than ten. The CDR3 loop reads CASSQSTSGSYEQYF. DNA of the CDR3: TGTGCCAGCAGCCAGTCGACTAGCGGGAGTTACGAGCAGTACTTC. This chain joins TRBV4-2 and TRBJ2-7; 12 positions match TRBD2. The V segment lost 3 bases and the J segment 4 bases; nucleotides outside the gene matches: 4. This CDR3 contains 15 residues. CDR1 is LGHNA, CDR2 YNFKEQ, per germline.

In this sample, this clonotype turned up many times. The germline gene is not matched at one end of the junction; a read error may be the cause. This chain connects TRBV18 to TRBJ2-7; perhaps TRBD1 as D (5 bases). The germline CDR1 and CDR2 sequences are KGHSH and LQKENI. This CDR3 is built from 15 residues. CDR3 in DNA: TGTGCCAGCTCGCCACGCGAGCCAGGGTCCTACGAGCAGTACTTC. It specifies CASSPREPGSYEQYF.

This clonotype has at least ten counts. This rearrangement joins TRBV10-3 to TRBJ2-1, with D possibly TRBD2 on 6 matching bases. CDR1 ENHRY and CDR2 SYGVKD come from the germline V gene. V was shortened by 2 bases and J by 8 bases, with 10 bases between the two germline ends. CDR3 length equals 13 residues. The CDR3 is CAISEPSSDEQFF. The CDR3, as DNA: TGTGCCATCAGTGAGCCTTCTAGCGATGAGCAGTTCTTC.

The chain uses TRBV18 and TRBJ1-1; D is possibly TRBD1 (5 bases). V gave up 4 bases and J gave up 5 bases, with 20 bases separating them. This CDR3 is 16 amino acids long. Germline CDR1 is KGHSH and CDR2 is LQKENI. In DNA, the CDR3 is TGTGCCAGCTCACTGACCGGGACGGACTTTGGGACTGAAGCTTTCTTT. Its translation is CASSLTGTDFGTEAFF.

This clonotype was picked up a small number of times. The J gene is TRBJ2-2, the V gene TRBV6-2 or TRBV6-3, with D perhaps being TRBD1 or TRBD2 (6 bases each). V was trimmed by 6 bases and J by 3 bases, leaving 14 bases between them. The length of the CDR3 is 15 residues. Germline values: CDR1 MNHEY, CDR2 SVGEGT. CDR3 nucleotide sequence: TGTGCCAGCAGGGCCCGGGGGCCGGACACCGGGGAGCTGTTTTTT. The encoded protein is CASRARGPDTGELFF.

CDR3 amino acids: CAWSVLRGGTEAFF. The DNA of the CDR3 is TGTGCCTGGAGTGTACTGAGGGGTGGCACTGAAGCTTTCTTT. This chain links TRBV30 with TRBJ1-1; a weak D match, TRBD1 (5 bases). The CDR3 has 14 residues. The germline V and J ends were trimmed by 0 bases and 4 bases, with 12 bases remaining between them. CDR1 and CDR2 from the germline V gene are GTSNPN and SVGIG (reference sequence).

This clonotype showed up just a few times. J is TRBJ2-1 and V is TRBV7-8, with 8 bases aligning to TRBD2. Germline V gene lookup returns CDR1 SGHVS and CDR2 FQNEAQ. The trim removed 0 bases at V and 3 bases at J, leaving 7 bases unmatched. The CDR3 is 17 amino acids. The CDR3 here is CASSLARKSGSYNEQFF. The CDR3 coding sequence is TGTGCCAGCAGCTTAGCAAGAAAGAGCGGGAGCTACAATGAGCAGTTCTTC.

A few counts support this clonotype. The chain carries TRBV7-8 and TRBJ2-2; D is ambiguous. Trimming stripped 7 bases from V and 5 bases from J, with 17 bases between. The CDR3 extends over 15 amino acids. Germline-derived CDR1 and CDR2 are SGHVS and FQNEAQ. The CDR3 DNA sequence: TGTGCCAGCACCATGGGTGTAATAGAAACCGGGGAGCTGTTTTTT. It specifies CASTMGVIETGELFF.

In its sample, this clonotype was seen many times. The J gene is TRBJ2-1, the V gene TRBV27; D is possibly TRBD1 or TRBD2 (5 bases each). CDR1 and CDR2 from the germline V gene are MNHEY and SMNVEV (reference sequence). The CDR3 consists of 16 residues. The V and J ends lost 5 bases and 5 bases respectively, with 19 bases between them. The CDR3 DNA reads as TGTGCCAGCAGTCCCCCGGGGACGTACAAAGACAATGAGCAGTTCTTC. It encodes CASSPPGTYKDNEQFF.

This clonotype has ten or more counts. The rearrangement uses TRBV20-1 and TRBJ2-7; 7 bases agree with TRBD2. The trim removed 1 base at V and 5 bases at J, leaving 2 bases unmatched. Germline V gives CDR1 DFQATT, CDR2 SNEGSKA (reference sequence). The CDR3 sequence is 12 residues long. CDR3 protein: CSARGLAHEQYF. The CDR3 DNA reads as TGCAGTGCTAGAGGACTAGCCCACGAGCAGTACTTC.

This clonotype showed up just a few times. The chain combines TRBV10-3 with TRBJ1-1; no clear D gene. The CDR3 totals 13 residues. Trimming removed 2 bases at V and 3 bases at J, with 7 bases between. Germline CDR1 and CDR2: ENHRY and SYGVKD. The CDR3, as DNA: TGTGCCATCAGTGAGAAGGGAGACACTGAAGCTTTCTTT. Its translation is CAISEKGDTEAFF.